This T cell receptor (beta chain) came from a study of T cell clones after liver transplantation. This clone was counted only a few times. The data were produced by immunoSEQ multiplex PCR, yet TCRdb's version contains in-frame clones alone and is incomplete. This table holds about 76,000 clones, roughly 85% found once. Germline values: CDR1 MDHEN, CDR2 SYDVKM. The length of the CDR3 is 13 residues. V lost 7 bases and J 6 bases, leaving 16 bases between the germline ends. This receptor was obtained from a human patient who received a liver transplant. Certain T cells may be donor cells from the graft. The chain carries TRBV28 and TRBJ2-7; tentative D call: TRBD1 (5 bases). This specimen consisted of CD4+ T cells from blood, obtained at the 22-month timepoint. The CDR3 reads CASKEGQGGEQYF. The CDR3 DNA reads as TGTGCCAGCAAGGAAGGCCAGGGCGGCGAGCAGTACTTC. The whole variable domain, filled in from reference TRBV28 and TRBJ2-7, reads DVKVTQSSRYLVKRTGEKVFLECVQDMDHENMFWYRQDPGLGLRLIYFSYDVKMKEKGDIPEGYSVSREKKERFSLILESASTNQTSMYLCASKEGQGGEQYFGPGTRLTVT.